The 13 T cell receptor beta chains listed next were all sequenced from one sample in a study of blood T cell repertoires in COVID-19. Method: immunoSEQ multiplex PCR; TCRdb's copy keeps in-frame clones and lacks some. The profile shows about 300,000 clones, over 75% of them singletons. Sequencing was carried out using peripheral blood. These receptors originate from a man aged 18-30 years with active or convalescent COVID-19.

This rearrangement joins TRBV25-1 to TRBJ1-5, with TRBD1 as a possible D gene (5 bases). CDR1 is MGHDK, CDR2 SYGVNS, per germline. With 4 bases removed from V and 4 bases from J, the gap between germline ends came to 14 bases. The CDR3 contains 15 residues. The CDR3 DNA reads as TGTGCCAGCAGTGCGACGGGGGATCCGAATCAGCCCCAGCATTTT. Protein: CASSATGDPNQPQHF.

J is TRBJ2-7 and V is TRBV19, with D possibly being TRBD1 (5 bases). Trimming took 2 bases from V and 6 from J, leaving 11 bases between them. The germline V gene encodes CDR1 LNHDA and CDR2 SQIVND (reference sequence). This CDR3 spans 13 amino acids. The DNA of the CDR3 is TGTGCCAGTAGTATATCCAGGGAAGGCGAGCAGTACTTC. Translated, it gives CASSISREGEQYF.

Worth noting for this clone: The junction departs from the called germline gene at one end, perhaps through a read error. The chain links TRBV7-9 to TRBJ2-7; possible D gene TRBD2, 6 bases. The CDR3 runs to 15 residues. Germline V gene sequence: CDR1 SEHNR, CDR2 FQNEAQ (reference sequence). CDR3 sequence: CASTLSSGVPYEQYF. DNA of the CDR3: TGTGCCAGCACCTTATCCTCGGGGGTCCCCTACGAGCAGTACTTC.

The V gene is TRBV18, the J gene TRBJ1-1; the D gene is possibly TRBD1 (6 bases). With 4 bases removed from V and 3 bases from J, the gap between germline ends came to 21 bases. Per germline, CDR1 KGHSH and CDR2 LQKENI. This CDR3 comprises 17 residues. The CDR3 coding sequence is TGTGCCAGCTCACTAGTTGACCAGGGGAGAGGGGACACTGAAGCTTTCTTT. It encodes CASSLVDQGRGDTEAFF.

The rearrangement uses TRBV10-2 and TRBJ2-6; D may be TRBD2 (5 bases). The ends were cut back, 3 bases at V and 4 bases at J, with 7 bases in the middle. The CDR3 has 14 residues. Germline CDR1 is WSHSY and CDR2 is SAAADI. CDR3 in DNA: TGCGCCAGCAGTGATTCGGGAGGGGCCAACGTCCTGACTTTC. It translates to CASSDSGGANVLTF.

This rearrangement joins TRBV6-5 to TRBJ1-2, with 7 bases identical to TRBD1. Germline trimming cut 0 bases from V and 0 bases from J; bases unmatched to any gene: 1. The CDR3 consists of 15 residues. CDR1 is MNHEY and CDR2 is SVGAGI in the germline V gene. Here the CDR3 DNA reads TGTGCCAGCAGTTACTCAGGGACAGCTAACTATGGCTACACCTTC. Amino acid sequence: CASSYSGTANYGYTF.

This chain links TRBV11-2 with TRBJ2-7; TRBD2 matches at 14 bases. This CDR3 is 19 amino acids long. From germline, CDR1 is SGHAT and CDR2 FQNNGV. V trimming: 0 bases; J trimming: 1 base; junction bases outside the gene matches: 8. CDR3 DNA sequence: TGTGCCAGCAGCTTAGAACCCTGGACTAGCGGGGGGTTTTCCTACGAGCAGTACTTC. Translated, it gives CASSLEPWTSGGFSYEQYF.

This clone was counted a few times. Other DNA sequences in this specimen translate into the identical CDR3. V is TRBV3-1 (or the pseudogene TRBV3-2) and J is TRBJ1-2; D perhaps matches TRBD1 (6 bases). V dropped 3 bases and J dropped 4 bases, with 9 bases sitting between them. Germline assignment: CDR1 LGHDT and CDR2 YNNKEL (reference sequence). CDR3 size: 13 residues. This CDR3 is CASSQGAVYGYTF. For the CDR3, the DNA is TGTGCCAGCAGCCAGGGGGCGGTCTATGGCTACACCTTC.

The chain uses TRBV5-6 and TRBJ1-2; D gene unclear. Deletions cut 7 bases from V and 2 bases from J, with 12 bases between. This CDR3 comprises 13 residues. Germline V lookup: CDR1 SGHDT, CDR2 YYEEEE. CDR3 region: CASGETGNYGYTF. CDR3 coding DNA: TGTGCCAGCGGCGAGACGGGGAACTATGGCTACACCTTC.

The rearrangement uses TRBV5-6 and TRBJ1-1; TRBD1 matches at 9 bases. The CDR3 sequence is 15 residues long. The germline CDR1 and CDR2 sequences are SGHDT and YYEEEE. V lost 3 bases and J lost 4; bases outside the gene matches: 7. This CDR3 is CASSWGTGWSTEAFF. The CDR3 DNA is TGTGCCAGCAGCTGGGGGACAGGGTGGAGCACTGAAGCTTTCTTT.

A single count supports this clone. This chain joins TRBV27 and TRBJ1-1, with D unclear. V was clipped by 4 bases and J by 1 base, with 10 bases between them. CDR3 length: 14 residues. The germline gives CDR1 MNHEY, CDR2 SMNVEV (reference sequence). CDR3 nucleotides: TGTGCCAGCAGTTCCGCGAATCCGAACACTGAAGCTTTCTTT. This encodes CASSSANPNTEAFF.

The rearrangement uses TRBV5-4 and TRBJ2-5; TRBD2 matches at 10 bases. The V gene's germline CDR1 is SGHNT and CDR2 YYREEE (reference sequence). This CDR3 spans 16 amino acids. V was pared by 1 base and J by 2 bases, with 5 bases of the junction left unmatched. CDR3: CASSLLLAGLQETQYF. Here the CDR3 DNA reads TGTGCCAGCAGCTTGTTACTAGCGGGGCTACAAGAGACCCAGTACTTC.

DNA of the CDR3: TGTGCCAGCCGACTTCGGGAGGGCTATGGCTACACCTTC. As protein: CASRLREGYGYTF. This chain joins TRBV15 and TRBJ1-2; D is unclear. There are 13 residues in the CDR3. Per the germline V gene, CDR1 is LNHNV and CDR2 is YYDKDF (reference sequence). Trimming cost V 10 bases and J 4 bases, with 16 bases left between them.